Listed below are T cell receptor beta chains from one sample, sequenced in a study of T cells in Graves' hyperthyroidism and ophthalmopathy. TCRdb reanalysed the multiplex PCR reads using MiXCR and keeps one entry per CDR3 protein. The table has 350,000 to 400,000 distinct CDR3 sequences, about a fifth seen once. The specimen was blood. Every receptor here comes from a woman in her late teens or twenties with Graves' hyperthyroidism. The CDR3 runs from the conserved cysteine through the conserved F or W. The D gene is left open where the match is weak. Size values are once, few and many counts, or a class for expanded clones, and some rows have none.

>NA|TRBV4-2|TRBJ2-5|many
CASSQENRSYGETQYF
TGTGCCAGCAGCCAAGAAAACAGGTCTTATGGGGAGACCCAGTACTTC
>TRBD1|TRBV6-1|TRBJ1-1|many
CASSQTGKGTEAFF
TGTGCCAGCAGTCAGACAGGGAAGGGCACTGAAGCTTTCTTT
>TRBD1|TRBV28|TRBJ2-7|many
CASSFQLTGEDEQYF
TGTGCCAGCAGTTTCCAACTGACAGGGGAGGACGAGCAGTACTTC
>TRBD1|TRBV12-3/TRBV12-4|TRBJ1-2|once
CASRYRTGEYGYTF
TGTGCCAGCAGATACCGGACAGGGGAATATGGCTACACCTTC
>TRBD1|TRBV4-1|TRBJ2-7|NA
CASSQEGQYEQYF
TGCGCCAGCAGCCAAGAGGGACAGTACGAGCAGTACTTC
>NA|TRBV2|TRBJ2-5|many
CASMTDKQETQYF
TGTGCCAGCATGACGGACAAGCAAGAGACCCAGTACTTC
>NA|TRBV20-1|TRBJ1-1|NA
CSGKEGSTEAFF
TGCAGTGGAAAAGAGGGAAGCACTGAAGCTTTCTTT
>NA|TRBV20-1|TRBJ1-2|many
CSAAQGYGYTF
TGCAGTGCGGCACAGGGCTATGGCTACACCTTC
>NA|TRBV12-3/TRBV12-4|TRBJ1-2|many
CASSQREHGYTF
TGTGCCAGCAGTCAACGAGAACATGGCTACACCTTC
>NA|TRBV28|TRBJ2-7|many
CASSAYRVPYEQYF
TGTGCCAGCAGTGCATACAGGGTTCCCTACGAGCAGTACTTC
>NA|TRBV5-1|TRBJ2-2|few
CASSLEVHTGELFF
TGCGCCAGCAGCTTGGAGGTCCACACCGGGGAGCTGTTTTTT
>TRBD2|TRBV12-3/TRBV12-4|TRBJ2-2|many
CASSRTSGGGDTGELFF
TGTGCCAGCAGCCGGACTAGCGGGGGAGGAGACACCGGGGAGCTGTTTTTT
>NA|TRBV3-1|TRBJ1-5|many
CASSLEGRQPQHF
TGTGCCAGCAGCCTAGAAGGGCGCCAGCCCCAGCATTTT
>TRBD1|TRBV28|TRBJ1-1|many
CASSLAGGSGGTEAFF
TGTGCCAGCAGTTTGGCAGGGGGCTCGGGCGGCACTGAAGCTTTCTTT
>NA|TRBV12-3/TRBV12-4|TRBJ1-5|NA
CASSLGAIGNQPQHF
TGTGCCAGCAGTTTAGGGGCTATAGGCAATCAGCCCCAGCATTTT
>NA|TRBV6-5|TRBJ2-6|NA
CASSYPQAGVIVLTF
TGTGCCAGCAGTTACCCCCAGGCTGGGGTCATCGTCCTGACTTTC
>NA|TRBV20-1|TRBJ1-2|many
CSARDSRRGLDGYTF
TGCAGTGCTAGAGATAGCCGACGAGGATTGGATGGCTACACCTTC
>NA|TRBV20-1|TRBJ2-7|many
CSASLDGSYEQYF
TGCAGTGCTAGTTTGGACGGCTCCTACGAGCAGTACTTC
>NA|TRBV6-5|TRBJ2-6|many
CASSSRDLHPLSAGANVLTF
TGTGCCAGCAGTTCCAGGGACTTACACCCACTCTCTGCTGGGGCCAACGTCCTGACTTTC
>NA|TRBV30|TRBJ1-5|many
CAWSVQSNQPQHF
TGTGCCTGGAGTGTTCAGAGCAATCAGCCCCAGCATTTT
>NA|TRBV15|TRBJ1-5|many
CATSRDKGWSPQHF
TGTGCCACCAGCAGAGATAAGGGGTGGTCGCCCCAGCATTTT
>NA|TRBV12-3/TRBV12-4|TRBJ1-1|once
CASSLPRGAAFF
TGTGCCAGCAGTCTCCCTAGGGGGGCAGCTTTCTTT
>NA|TRBV10-3|TRBJ1-1|many
CAISESIGDGAFF
TGTGCCATCAGTGAGTCTATAGGGGATGGAGCTTTCTTT
>NA|TRBV5-1|TRBJ2-7|NA
CASSLSGGRTYEQYF
TGCGCCAGCAGCTTGTCCGGGGGGCGAACCTACGAGCAGTACTTC
>TRBD1|TRBV5-5|TRBJ2-7|many
CASSRRTGRSSYEQYF
TGTGCCAGCAGCCGGAGGACAGGGAGGAGCTCCTACGAGCAGTACTTC
>NA|TRBV6-1|TRBJ2-7|few
CASKHSPYEQYF
TGTGCCAGCAAGCACAGTCCTTACGAGCAGTACTTC
>NA|TRBV7-7|TRBJ1-3|many
CASSLGPSGNTIYF
TGTGCTAGCAGCTTAGGGCCCTCTGGAAACACCATATATTTT
>TRBD1|TRBV10-3|TRBJ1-2|many
CAIRGTGDGYTF
TGTGCCATAAGGGGCACAGGGGATGGCTACACCTTC
>NA|TRBV3-1|TRBJ1-1|few
CASSQGKVDTYF
TGTGCCAGCAGCCAAGGCAAAGTAGACACGTACTTT
>NA|TRBV29-1|TRBJ1-2|many
CSVEDSLDNYGYTF
TGCAGCGTTGAAGACAGTCTTGATAACTATGGCTACACCTTC
>TRBD2|TRBV12-3/TRBV12-4|TRBJ2-5|many
CASSFLGAGETQYF
TGTGCCAGCAGTTTTCTCGGGGCGGGGGAAACCCAGTACTTC
>TRBD1|TRBV10-3|TRBJ2-5|many
CATQGDRGLSETQYF
TGTGCCACCCAGGGGGACAGGGGCCTATCGGAGACCCAGTACTTC
>TRBD1|TRBV6-5|TRBJ2-4|NA
CASSYLSGTGSIQYF
TGTGCCAGCAGTTACTTGTCCGGGACAGGGAGCATTCAGTACTTC
>NA|TRBV12-3/TRBV12-4|TRBJ1-1|NA
CASSSLRRMNTEAFF
TGTGCCAGCAGTTCCCTGAGGAGGATGAACACTGAAGCTTTCTTT
>TRBD1|TRBV4-1|TRBJ1-1|many
CASSYDRVTEAFF
TGCGCCAGCAGTTACGACAGGGTCACTGAAGCTTTCTTT
>NA|TRBV28|TRBJ1-2|many
CAAAGYGYTF
TGTGCCGCAGCGGGGTATGGCTACACCTTC
>TRBD1|TRBV6-5|TRBJ1-2|many
CASSYVPGQGDGYTF
TGTGCCAGCAGTTACGTGCCGGGACAGGGGGATGGCTACACCTTC
>TRBD1|TRBV6-5|TRBJ1-1|many
CASSYSGTGDGAEAFF
TGTGCCAGCAGTTACTCGGGGACAGGGGACGGCGCTGAAGCTTTCTTT
>TRBD2|TRBV30|TRBJ2-7|many
CAWSSPGLAGDEQYF
TGTGCCTGGAGTTCCCCGGGACTAGCGGGGGACGAGCAGTACTTC
>TRBD1|TRBV6-1|TRBJ1-3|many
CASSARDRVGNTIYF
TGTGCCAGCAGTGCCCGGGACAGGGTGGGAAACACCATATATTTT
>TRBD1|TRBV20-1|TRBJ2-5|NA
CSASSIRGMETQYF
TGCAGTGCTAGCAGCATCAGGGGGATGGAGACCCAGTACTTC
>NA|TRBV6-1|TRBJ2-5|NA
CASSGQRQETQYF
TGTGCCAGCAGTGGACAACGCCAAGAGACCCAGTACTTC
>NA|TRBV24-1|TRBJ1-5|many
CATSAMGGNDQPQHF
TGTGCCACCAGTGCCATGGGGGGCAACGATCAGCCCCAGCATTTT
>NA|TRBV9|TRBJ1-3|many
CASSVEGRTGNTIYF
TGTGCCAGCAGCGTAGAGGGGAGAACTGGAAACACCATATATTTT
>NA|TRBV29-1|TRBJ1-1|NA
CSVKTIADTDAFF
TGCAGCGTTAAAACCATCGCGGACACTGATGCTTTCTTT
>NA|TRBV30|TRBJ1-1|many
CAWRPAVYTEAFF
TGTGCCTGGAGACCTGCGGTATACACTGAAGCTTTCTTT
>NA|TRBV5-6|TRBJ1-1|few
CASSTGQPGMNTEAFF
TGTGCCAGCAGCACGGGACAACCCGGCATGAACACTGAAGCTTTCTTT
>NA|TRBV6-4|TRBJ2-2|many
CASSPKGGTGELFF
TGTGCCAGCAGTCCCAAGGGAGGCACCGGGGAGCTGTTTTTT
>TRBD1|TRBV19|TRBJ2-7|many
CASSIYPGQGSHEQYF
TGTGCCAGTAGTATCTATCCGGGACAGGGCTCCCACGAGCAGTACTTC
>NA|TRBV6-2/TRBV6-3|TRBJ1-5|many
CASNKRGQPQHF
TGTGCCAGCAACAAACGCGGCCAGCCCCAGCATTTT